These T cell receptor beta chains were read from a single sample in a study of shared clonotypes between healthy human individuals. Profiling relied on immunoSEQ multiplex PCR, and the TCRdb table lists in-frame clones only, not all of them. Of approximately 940,000 clones in the sample, over 75% were seen once. The sequenced sample consisted of memory CD4+ T cells sorted from blood. The receptors stem from a man aged 18-30 years in good health. The CDR3 runs from the conserved cysteine through the conserved F or W. A D gene is named only where the DNA matches it firmly. The size field is filled for only some rows; it gives once, few, many or a size class.

cdr3_nt cdr3_aa v_call d_call j_call clone_size
TGTGCCAGAGGACAGGGGCAGGGTACCGGGGAGCTGTTTTTT CARGQGQGTGELFF TRBV28 TRBD1 TRBJ2-2 NA
TGTGCCAGCAGCTTAAGCGGCGGGAGCCCCTACAATGAGCAGTTCTTC CASSLSGGSPYNEQFF TRBV13 TRBD2 TRBJ2-1 NA
TGTGCCAGCAGTGAAGGAGAATCGACCCTGAAGAGGTATCAGCCCCAGCATTTT CASSEGESTLKRYQPQHF TRBV6-1 NA TRBJ1-5 NA
TGTGCCAGCAGCCGGGACAGGGTTTCACCCCTCCACTTT CASSRDRVSPLHF TRBV13 TRBD1 TRBJ1-6 few
TGTGCCAGCAGTGAAGGGGTTCGAGGGACTAGCAATCAGCCCCAGCATTTT CASSEGVRGTSNQPQHF TRBV6-1 NA TRBJ1-5 once
TGCGCCAGCAGCCAAGAGGCGACTAGCGGGGGGGCAGTAGGGCAGTTCTTC CASSQEATSGGAVGQFF TRBV4-1 TRBD2 TRBJ2-1 few
TGTGCCAGTAGTCGACAGGGCTATGGCTACACCTTC CASSRQGYGYTF TRBV19 TRBD1 TRBJ1-2 NA
TGTGCCAGCAGTGTAGCCCGGGACTATGGCTACACCTTC CASSVARDYGYTF TRBV2 NA TRBJ1-2 NA
TGTGCCTGGAGTGTTCAGGAAGATACGCAGTATTTT CAWSVQEDTQYF TRBV30 NA TRBJ2-3 NA
TGTGCCAGCAGCCACGTCCTTTTCTCCTACGAGCAGTACTTC CASSHVLFSYEQYF TRBV14 NA TRBJ2-7 NA
TGTGCCACCAGCAGATCGGACTTTCTAGTAGAGACCCAGTACTTC CATSRSDFLVETQYF TRBV15 NA TRBJ2-5 NA
TGTGCCAGCAGTTTGGGTACATTCCGACCCAGGATGGAGACCCAGTACTTC CASSLGTFRPRMETQYF TRBV28 NA TRBJ2-5 NA
TGTGCCTGGAGTCCTCAGTCACGCGGGCGATGGGAGACCCAGTACTTC CAWSPQSRGRWETQYF TRBV30 NA TRBJ2-5 NA
TGTGCCAGCAGCCTCAGCGGGAGCAGGGAGCAGTACTTC CASSLSGSREQYF TRBV7-9 TRBD2 TRBJ2-7 NA
TGTGCCAGCAGTTTATCCAAGACTGGGGCCAACGTCCTGACTTTC CASSLSKTGANVLTF TRBV28 NA TRBJ2-6 once
TGTGCCAGCAGCCCGACAGGGGCAAATGAAAAACTGTTTTTT CASSPTGANEKLFF TRBV5-5 TRBD1 TRBJ1-4 NA
TGCGCCAGCAGCCTCCAAGGCGGGTACGAGCAGTACTTC CASSLQGGYEQYF TRBV4-1 NA TRBJ2-7 NA
TGTGCCAGCAAAGAGACGGGGGCGAGATATAGCAATCAGCCCCAGCATTTT CASKETGARYSNQPQHF TRBV25-1 NA TRBJ1-5 NA
TGCGCCAGCAGCTTGGTCGACGGGGGCCGGGGCTACACCTTC CASSLVDGGRGYTF TRBV5-1 NA TRBJ1-2 NA
TGTGCCAGCAGCTTAGATCGGGGGCCTATCTACGAGCAGTACTTC CASSLDRGPIYEQYF TRBV7-9 NA TRBJ2-7 once
TGTGCCATCACCGCTAGCGAGAGCTCCTACAATGAGCAGTTCTTC CAITASESSYNEQFF TRBV10-3 NA TRBJ2-1 NA
TGTGCCAGCAGCAAAAGGCAGATTTTTAACTACGAGCAGTACTTC CASSKRQIFNYEQYF TRBV21-1 NA TRBJ2-7 NA
TGTGCCTGGAGTGAGCAGTTAGGCGCTGAAGCTTTCTTT CAWSEQLGAEAFF TRBV30 NA TRBJ1-1 NA
TGTGCCAGCAACCCGAATAGCGGGAGGCTCTACGAGCAGTACTTC CASNPNSGRLYEQYF TRBV7-8 TRBD2 TRBJ2-7 NA
TGTGCCAGCAGCCAAGTTTCCCACACAGATACGCAGTATTTT CASSQVSHTDTQYF TRBV14 NA TRBJ2-3 NA
TGTGCCATCAGTGACGGACTAGCGGGTTCCCGCTCCTACAATGAGCAGTTCTTC CAISDGLAGSRSYNEQFF TRBV10-3 TRBD2 TRBJ2-1 once
TGTGCCAGCAGCTTAGGGACTAGCGGGAGCTGGGATACGCAGTATTTT CASSLGTSGSWDTQYF TRBV7-9 TRBD2 TRBJ2-3 NA
TGTGCCTGGAGTAGGGGACAGGGAAGAACTGAAGCTTTCTTT CAWSRGQGRTEAFF TRBV30 TRBD1 TRBJ1-1 few
TGTGCCAGCAGGGACAGGGAATATTCACCCCTCCACTTT CASRDREYSPLHF TRBV6-1 TRBD1 TRBJ1-6 once
TGTGCCAGCAGTGACGATCGGGGACTCCGGGGGACCCAGTACTTC CASSDDRGLRGTQYF TRBV6-1 NA TRBJ2-5 NA
TGTGCCAGCAGCAAGACCGGGAAGAACACTGAAGCTTTCTTT CASSKTGKNTEAFF TRBV21-1 NA TRBJ1-1 NA
TGTGCCAGCAGCTTCGGGGTGGATCTAGCCAAAAACATTCAGTACTTC CASSFGVDLAKNIQYF TRBV5-8 NA TRBJ2-4 NA
TGTGCCAGTTCGGACAGGGCTATTGGAGCTTTCTTT CASSDRAIGAFF TRBV19 TRBD1 TRBJ1-1 few
TGCGCCAGCTCCGACAACCGCAATCAGCCCCAGCATTTT CASSDNRNQPQHF TRBV10-1 NA TRBJ1-5 few
TGTGCCAGCAGTTATCCAGGACAGGGTGCAGATCACGAGCAGTACTTC CASSYPGQGADHEQYF TRBV6-5 TRBD1 TRBJ2-7 NA
TGTGCCAGCAGTGGGACCCGACAGGGGGCGCGTGGCTACACCTTC CASSGTRQGARGYTF TRBV2 TRBD1 TRBJ1-2 NA
TGTGCCACCAGACCCCAAGCGGGACAGGGAAATGAAAAACTGTTTTTT CATRPQAGQGNEKLFF TRBV10-3 TRBD1 TRBJ1-4 NA
TGTGCCACCAGCAGAGCCGGGACTAGCGGAGCGGATACGCAGTATTTT CATSRAGTSGADTQYF TRBV15 TRBD2 TRBJ2-3 NA
TGTGCCATCCAGGGGAGAGTGGGGTACGAGCAGTACTTC CAIQGRVGYEQYF TRBV10-3 NA TRBJ2-7 NA
TGTGCCAGCTCACTGTTCGCAGGTGGGGCAAGTCAGCCCCAGCATTTT CASSLFAGGASQPQHF TRBV18 NA TRBJ1-5 NA